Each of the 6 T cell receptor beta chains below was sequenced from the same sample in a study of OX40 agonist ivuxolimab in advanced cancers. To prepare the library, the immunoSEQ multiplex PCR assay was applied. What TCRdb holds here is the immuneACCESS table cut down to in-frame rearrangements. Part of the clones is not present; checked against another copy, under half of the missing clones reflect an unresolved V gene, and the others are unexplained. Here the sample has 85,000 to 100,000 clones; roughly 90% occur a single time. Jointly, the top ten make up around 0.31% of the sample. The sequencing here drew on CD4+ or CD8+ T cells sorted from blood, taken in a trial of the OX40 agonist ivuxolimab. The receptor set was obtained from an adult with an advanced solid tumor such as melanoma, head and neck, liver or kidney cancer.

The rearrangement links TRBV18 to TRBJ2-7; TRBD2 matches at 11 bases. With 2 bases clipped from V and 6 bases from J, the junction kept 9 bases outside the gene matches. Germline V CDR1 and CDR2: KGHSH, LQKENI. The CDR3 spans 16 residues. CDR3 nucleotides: TGTGCCAGCTCACCATTAATTACTAGCGGGAGCGGCGAGCAGTACTTC. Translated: CASSPLITSGSGEQYF.

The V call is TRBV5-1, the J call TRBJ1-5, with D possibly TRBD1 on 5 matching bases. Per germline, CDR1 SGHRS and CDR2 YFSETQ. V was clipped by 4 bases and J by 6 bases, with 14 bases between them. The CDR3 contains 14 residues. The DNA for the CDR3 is TGCGCCAGCAGCCCTGGGGGTTCGGGTCAGCCCCAGCATTTT. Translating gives CASSPGGSGQPQHF.

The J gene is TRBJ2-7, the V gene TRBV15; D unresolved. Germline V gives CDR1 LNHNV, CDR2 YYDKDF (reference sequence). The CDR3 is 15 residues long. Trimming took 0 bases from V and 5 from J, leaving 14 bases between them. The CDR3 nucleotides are TGTGCCACCAGCAGAGATCTCGTTGAGAGCAACGAGCAGTACTTC. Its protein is CATSRDLVESNEQYF. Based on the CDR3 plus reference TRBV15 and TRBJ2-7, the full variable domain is DAMVIQNPRYQVTQFGKPVTLSCSQTLNHNVMYWYQQKSSQAPKLLFHYYDKDFNNEADTPDNFQSRRPNTSFCFLDIRSPGLGDTAMYLCATSRDLVESNEQYFGPGTRLTVT.

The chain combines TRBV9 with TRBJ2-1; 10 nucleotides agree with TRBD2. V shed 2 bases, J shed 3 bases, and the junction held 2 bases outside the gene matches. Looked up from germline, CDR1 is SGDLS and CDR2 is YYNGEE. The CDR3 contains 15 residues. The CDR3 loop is CASSVTSGNYNEQFF. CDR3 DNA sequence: TGTGCCAGCAGCGTTACTAGCGGGAACTACAATGAGCAGTTCTTC.

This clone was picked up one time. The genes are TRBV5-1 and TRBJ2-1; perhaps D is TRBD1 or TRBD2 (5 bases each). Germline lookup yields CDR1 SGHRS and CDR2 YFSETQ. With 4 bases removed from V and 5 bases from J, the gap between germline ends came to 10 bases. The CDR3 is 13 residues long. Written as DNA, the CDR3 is TGCGCCAGCAGCAGGGACCGAGACAATGAGCAGTTCTTC. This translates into CASSRDRDNEQFF. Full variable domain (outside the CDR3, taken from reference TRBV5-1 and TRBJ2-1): KAGVTQTPRYLIKTRGQQVTLSCSPISGHRSVSWYQQTPGQGLQFLFEYFSETQRNKGNFPGRFSGRQFSNSRSEMNVSTLELGDSALYLCASSRDRDNEQFFGPGTRLTVL.

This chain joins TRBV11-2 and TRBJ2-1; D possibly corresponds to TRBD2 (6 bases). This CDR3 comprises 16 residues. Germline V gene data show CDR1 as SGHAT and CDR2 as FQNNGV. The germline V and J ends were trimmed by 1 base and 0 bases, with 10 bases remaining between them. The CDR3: CASSLGVGGSYNEQFF. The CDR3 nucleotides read TGTGCCAGCAGCTTAGGAGTGGGAGGCTCCTACAATGAGCAGTTCTTC.